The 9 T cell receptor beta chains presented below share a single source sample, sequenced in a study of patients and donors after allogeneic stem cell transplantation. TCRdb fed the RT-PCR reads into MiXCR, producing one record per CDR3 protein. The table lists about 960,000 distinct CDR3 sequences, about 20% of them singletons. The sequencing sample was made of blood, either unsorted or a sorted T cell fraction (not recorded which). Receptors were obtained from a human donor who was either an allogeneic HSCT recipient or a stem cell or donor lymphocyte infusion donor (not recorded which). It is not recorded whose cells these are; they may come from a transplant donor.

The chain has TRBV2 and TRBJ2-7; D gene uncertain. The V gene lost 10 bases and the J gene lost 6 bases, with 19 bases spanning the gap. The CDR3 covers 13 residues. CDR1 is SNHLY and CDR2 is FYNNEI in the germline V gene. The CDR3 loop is CATSTGLGLEQYF. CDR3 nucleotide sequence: TGTGCCACCAGCACGGGTTTGGGCCTCGAGCAGTACTTC.

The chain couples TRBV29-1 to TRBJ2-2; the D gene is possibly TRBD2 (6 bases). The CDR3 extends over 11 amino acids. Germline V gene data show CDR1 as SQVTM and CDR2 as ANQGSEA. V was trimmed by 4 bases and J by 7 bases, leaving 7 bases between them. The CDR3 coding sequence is TGCAGCGTTGGGGGAGGCGGGGAGCTGTTTTTT. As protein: CSVGGGGELFF.

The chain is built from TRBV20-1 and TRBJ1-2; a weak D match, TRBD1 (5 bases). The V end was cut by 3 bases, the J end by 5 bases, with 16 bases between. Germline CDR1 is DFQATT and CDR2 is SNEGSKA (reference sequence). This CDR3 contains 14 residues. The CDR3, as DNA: TGCAGTGCTAGTAGGGGTTTGTGGGGGTATGGCTACACCTTC. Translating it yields CSASRGLWGYGYTF.

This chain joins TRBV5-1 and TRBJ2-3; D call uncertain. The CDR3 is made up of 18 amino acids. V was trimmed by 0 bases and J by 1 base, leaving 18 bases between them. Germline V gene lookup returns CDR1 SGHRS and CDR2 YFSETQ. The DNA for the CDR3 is TGCGCCAGCAGCTTGGAAAGGCGGCCATCACCCGGCACAGATACGCAGTATTTT. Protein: CASSLERRPSPGTDTQYF.

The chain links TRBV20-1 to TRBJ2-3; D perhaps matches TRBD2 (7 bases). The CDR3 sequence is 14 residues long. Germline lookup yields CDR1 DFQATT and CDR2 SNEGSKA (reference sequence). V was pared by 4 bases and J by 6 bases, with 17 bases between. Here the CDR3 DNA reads TGCAGTGCTACCTCCCGGGGGGCTGTGGATACGCAGTATTTT. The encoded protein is CSATSRGAVDTQYF.

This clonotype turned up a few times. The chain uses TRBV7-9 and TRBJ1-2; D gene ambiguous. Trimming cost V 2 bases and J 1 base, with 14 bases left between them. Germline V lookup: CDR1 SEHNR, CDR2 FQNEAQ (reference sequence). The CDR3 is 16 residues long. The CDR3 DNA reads TGTGCCAGCAGCTTACGGGAAACAGACATTAACTATGGCTACACCTTC. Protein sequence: CASSLRETDINYGYTF.

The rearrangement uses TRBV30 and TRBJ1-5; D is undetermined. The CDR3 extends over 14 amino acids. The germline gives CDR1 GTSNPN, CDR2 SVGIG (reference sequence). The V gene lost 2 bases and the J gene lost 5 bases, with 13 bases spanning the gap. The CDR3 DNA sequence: TGTGCCTGGAGTCCCCTCGCCCCCCATCAGCCCCAGCATTTT. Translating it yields CAWSPLAPHQPQHF. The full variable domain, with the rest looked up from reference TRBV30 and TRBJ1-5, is SQTIHQWPATLVQPVGSPLSLECTVEGTSNPNLYWYRQAAGRGLQLLFYSVGIGQISSEVPQNLSASRPQDRQFILSSKKLLLSDSGFYLCAWSPLAPHQPQHFGDGTRLSIL.

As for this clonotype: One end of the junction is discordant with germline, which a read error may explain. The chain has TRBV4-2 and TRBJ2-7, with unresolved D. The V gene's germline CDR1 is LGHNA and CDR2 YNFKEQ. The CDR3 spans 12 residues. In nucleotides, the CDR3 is TGTGCCAGCAAGGATTCTACCTACGAGCAGTGCTTC. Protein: CASKDSTYEQCF.

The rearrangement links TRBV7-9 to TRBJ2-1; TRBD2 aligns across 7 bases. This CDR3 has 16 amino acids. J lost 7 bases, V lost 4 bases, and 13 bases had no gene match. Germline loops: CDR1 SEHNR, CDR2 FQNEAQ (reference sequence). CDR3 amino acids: CASSSLTSKNRNEQFF. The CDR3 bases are TGTGCCAGCAGCTCATTGACTAGCAAGAATAGAAATGAGCAGTTCTTC.